Below, 16 T cell receptor beta chains from the same sample are listed, as sequenced in a study of radiation and T cells in renal cell carcinoma. Specified time point: blood 4 weeks post-SBRT, at nephrectomy. Treatment defined: 15 Gy SBRT to primary tumor, nephrectomy 4 weeks later. Libraries were prepared by immunoSEQ multiplex PCR; TCRdb keeps only in-frame clonotypes and omits some of them. The profile shows approximately 86,000 clones, around 85% of them singletons. The source was blood, collected from a patient whose treatment included radiotherapy and nephrectomy. These receptors were obtained from a man between 45 and 60 years old with renal cell carcinoma.

DNA of the CDR3: TGTGCCAGCAGCTTGGCTAGCGGGCGAAACTACGAGCAGTACTTC. It is translated as CASSLASGRNYEQYF. The chain couples TRBV5-4 to TRBJ2-7; TRBD2 matches 8 bases. Germline trimming cut 0 bases from V and 3 bases from J; bases unmatched to any gene: 5. Germline V gene sequence: CDR1 SGHNT, CDR2 YYREEE (reference sequence). There are 15 residues in the CDR3. The variable domain in full, with the rest retrieved from reference TRBV5-4 and TRBJ2-7, is ETGVTQSPTHLIKTRGQQVTLRCSSQSGHNTVSWYQQALGQGPQFIFQYYREEENGRGNFPPRFSGLQFPNYSSELNVNALELDDSALYLCASSLASGRNYEQYFGPGTRLTVT.

Concerning this clone itself: Additional DNA sequences in this sample encode the identical CDR3. The chain couples TRBV5-4 to TRBJ2-7; TRBD2 aligns across 7 bases. The CDR3 covers 14 residues. Unmatched junction bases numbered 7, after V lost 0 bases and J lost 7 bases. Per the germline V gene, CDR1 is SGHNT and CDR2 is YYREEE (reference sequence). Here the CDR3 DNA reads TGTGCCAGCAGCTTGGAGTCGGGGGGTCTTGAGCAGTACTTC. Translating it yields CASSLESGGLEQYF.

The V gene is TRBV19, the J gene TRBJ1-5; D remains ambiguous. Trimming took off 0 bases at V and 4 bases at J, with 13 bases between the two ends. Germline V gene data show CDR1 as LNHDA and CDR2 as SQIVND (reference sequence). The CDR3 runs to 16 residues. The CDR3, as DNA: TGTGCCAGTAGTATAGATCCCGGGGTAGGGAATCAGCCCCAGCATTTT. Protein product: CASSIDPGVGNQPQHF.

This clone has just one count. V usage is TRBV7-2 and J usage is TRBJ2-7; D is possibly TRBD1 (6 bases). The CDR3 is 17 amino acids. The germline V gene has CDR1 SGHTA and CDR2 FQGNSA. The germline V and J ends were trimmed by 1 base and 2 bases, with 18 bases remaining between them. CDR3 amino acids: CASSLVPRRQAPYEQYF. Written as DNA, the CDR3 is TGTGCCAGCAGCTTAGTCCCGAGGAGACAGGCTCCCTACGAGCAGTACTTC.

This clone showed up just once. The chain recombines TRBV6-5 with TRBJ2-3; D gene ambiguous. The CDR3 is made up of 11 amino acids. CDR1 is MNHEY and CDR2 is SVGAGI in the germline V gene. Trimming took 2 bases from V and 6 from J, leaving 3 bases between them. CDR3 DNA: TGTGCCAGCAGTTACCTGGATACGCAGTATTTT. This translates into CASSYLDTQYF.

This chain connects TRBV7-2 to TRBJ1-2; D is uncertain. The germline V and J ends were trimmed by 5 bases and 0 bases, with 19 bases remaining between them. The CDR3 has 17 residues. The V gene's germline CDR1 is SGHTA and CDR2 FQGNSA. The CDR3 DNA reads TGTGCCAGCAGCAGAACAGCGGGGAGTGCAGCTAACTATGGCTACACCTTC. This codes for CASSRTAGSAANYGYTF.

To note about this clone: The junction departs from the called germline gene at one end, perhaps through a read error. The V call is TRBV4-2, the J call TRBJ2-7; no reliable D call. Germline V gene sequence: CDR1 LGHNA, CDR2 YNFKEQ. This CDR3 spans 11 amino acids. CDR3 sequence: CASSQGNEQHF. CDR3 in DNA: TGTGCCAGCAGCCAAGGGAACGAGCAGCACTTC.

V usage is TRBV6-1 and J usage is TRBJ1-1; 10 positions agree with TRBD1. V dropped 4 bases and J dropped 3; count of bases not matched to a gene: 5. The germline V gene encodes CDR1 MNHNS and CDR2 SASEGT. This CDR3 region has 15 residues. CDR3 residues: CASSALTGGYTEAFF. In nucleotides, the CDR3 is TGTGCCAGCAGTGCCTTGACAGGGGGCTACACTGAAGCTTTCTTT.

This clone rates as large. The J gene is TRBJ1-1, the V gene TRBV28; 8 bases fit TRBD1. This CDR3 has 15 residues. Germline lookup yields CDR1 MDHEN and CDR2 SYDVKM. Losses at the gene ends were 4 bases for V and 1 base for J; bases not matched to a gene: 5. The CDR3 sequence is CASSSIGQGNTEAFF. The CDR3 DNA sequence: TGTGCCAGCAGTTCCATAGGACAGGGGAACACTGAAGCTTTCTTT.

V is TRBV10-1 and J is TRBJ2-7; the match to TRBD2 covers 10 bases. After removal of 4 bases from V and 3 bases from J, the junction contained 9 bases not matched to a gene. The CDR3 runs 16 residues. The V gene's germline CDR1 is WNHNN and CDR2 SYGVQD (reference sequence). This chain's CDR3 is CASSGGASGSSYEQYF. Written as DNA, the CDR3 is TGCGCCAGCAGTGGGGGGGCTAGCGGGAGTAGCTACGAGCAGTACTTC.

The chain links TRBV5-1 to TRBJ2-7, with 8 positions matching TRBD1. The CDR3 spans 16 residues. Germline CDR1 reads SGHRS; CDR2 reads YFSETQ. V lost 4 bases to trimming and J lost 2 bases; unmatched junction nucleotides: 11. CDR3 DNA sequence: TGCGCCAGCAGCGAAAAGAACAGGGGGAGAACCTACGAGCAGTACTTC. As protein: CASSEKNRGRTYEQYF.

The chain is built from TRBV7-2 and TRBJ2-5; 8 nucleotides line up with TRBD1. The CDR3 is 15 amino acids. With V trimmed by 5 bases and J by 4 bases, 9 bases remained unmatched. Looked up from germline, CDR1 is SGHTA and CDR2 is FQGNSA. The CDR3 sequence: CASSPDRGWGETQYF. Written as DNA, the CDR3 is TGTGCCAGCAGCCCCGACAGGGGCTGGGGAGAGACCCAGTACTTC.

V and J are TRBV11-2 and TRBJ2-3; 9 bases agree with TRBD2. Per germline, CDR1 SGHAT and CDR2 FQNNGV. V gave up 4 bases and J gave up 6 bases; unmatched junction bases: 8. The CDR3 length is 15 residues. The chain's CDR3 is CASSSGLASADTQYF. CDR3 bases: TGTGCCAGCAGCTCGGGACTAGCATCCGCCGATACGCAGTATTTT.

This chain links TRBV9 with TRBJ1-5, with unresolved D. The germline gives CDR1 SGDLS, CDR2 YYNGEE. V lost 1 base to trimming and J lost 3 bases, with 8 bases between them. This CDR3 contains 14 residues. The DNA for the CDR3 is TGTGCCAGCAGCGTAACCGGGGACAATCAGCCCCAGCATTTT. This sequence encodes CASSVTGDNQPQHF.

This clone was found once. The genes are TRBV6-5 and TRBJ1-2; no clear D. The CDR3 is 15 residues long. Germline V gene data show CDR1 as MNHEY and CDR2 as SVGAGI. The V end was cut by 6 bases, the J end by 4 bases, with 18 bases between. CDR3 protein: CASRSVQMTGYGYTF. In nucleotides, the CDR3 is TGTGCCAGCAGATCGGTCCAGATGACTGGCTATGGCTACACCTTC.

The CDR3 sequence: CAVTGGQGATKGETQYF. CDR3 nucleotides: TGTGCAGTGACCGGTGGCCAGGGCGCCACCAAGGGAGAGACCCAGTACTTC. J is TRBJ2-5 and V is TRBV28, with D possibly TRBD1 on 5 matching bases. Germline CDR1 reads MDHEN; CDR2 reads SYDVKM. The CDR3 has 17 amino acids.